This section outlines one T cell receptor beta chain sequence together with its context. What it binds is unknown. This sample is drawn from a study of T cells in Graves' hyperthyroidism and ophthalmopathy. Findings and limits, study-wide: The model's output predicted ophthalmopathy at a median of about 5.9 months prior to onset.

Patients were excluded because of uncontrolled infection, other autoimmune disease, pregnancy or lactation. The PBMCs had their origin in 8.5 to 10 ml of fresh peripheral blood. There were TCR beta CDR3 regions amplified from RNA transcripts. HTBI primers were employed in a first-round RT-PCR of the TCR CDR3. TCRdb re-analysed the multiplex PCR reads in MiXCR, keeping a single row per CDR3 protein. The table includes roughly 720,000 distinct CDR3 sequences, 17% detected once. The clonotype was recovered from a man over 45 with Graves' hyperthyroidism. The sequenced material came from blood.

The CDR3 sequence is CASSPASTDSYEQYF. CDR3 nucleotides: TGTGCCAGCTCACCAGCCTCGACAGACTCCTACGAGCAGTACTTC. The J gene is TRBJ2-7, the V gene TRBV18; D may be TRBD1 (5 bases). V lost 2 bases to trimming and J lost 0 bases, with 11 bases between them. This CDR3 has 15 residues. Germline CDR1 is KGHSH and CDR2 is LQKENI. Full variable domain (outside the CDR3, taken from reference TRBV18 and TRBJ2-7): NAGVMQNPRHLVRRRGQEARLRCSPMKGHSHVYWYRQLPEEGLKFMVYLQKENIIDESGMPKERFSAEFPKEGPSILRIQQVVRGDSAAYFCASSPASTDSYEQYFGPGTRLTVT.